These T cell receptor beta chains were read from a single sample in a study of HIV-infected patients and healthy controls. In TCRdb, the 5' RACE reads were re-called with MiXCR into one record per CDR3 protein. The sample contains around 20,000 distinct CDR3 sequences, 10% to 15% of which appear only once. The sequenced sample was blood. These receptors all stem from an adult in good health. CDR3s include the opening cysteine and the closing phenylalanine or tryptophan. The D gene is left open where the match is weak. The size of a clone is reported for some rows only, either as once, few or many, or as a class for expanded clones.

TRBD1 TRBJ1-1 TRBV5-1 medium-sized CASAPGSGTGFSEAFF TGCGCCAGCGCCCCCGGCTCAGGGACAGGGTTCTCTGAAGCTTTCTTT
- TRBJ1-2 TRBV14 many CASSPLNYGYTF TGTGCCAGCAGCCCTCTGAACTATGGCTACACCTTC
- TRBJ2-1 TRBV7-9 - CASSLVVDTYLYNEQFF TGTGCCAGCAGCTTAGTGGTGGACACCTACCTATACAATGAGCAGTTCTTC
- TRBJ1-5 TRBV20-1 - CSARWRGDQPQHF TGCAGTGCTAGATGGCGTGGGGATCAGCCCCAGCATTTT
- TRBJ1-1 TRBV12-3/TRBV12-4 many CASSLSGRRAEAFF TGTGCCAGCAGTCTATCAGGGCGGAGAGCTGAAGCTTTCTTT
- TRBJ2-3 TRBV7-2 many CASRPTLSSTDTQYF TGTGCCAGCAGACCAACACTTTCTAGCACAGATACGCAGTATTTT
TRBD1 TRBJ2-1 TRBV4-3 many CASSQELPGQGQLPQFF TGCGCCAGCAGCCAAGAACTCCCGGGACAGGGTCAATTGCCGCAGTTCTTC
- TRBJ1-2 TRBV2 many CASSEGPGERGYTF TGTGCCAGCAGTGAAGGGCCGGGAGAAAGGGGCTACACCTTC
TRBD1 TRBJ2-3 TRBV6-6 many CASSIQGLTDTQYF TGTGCCAGCAGTATACAGGGGTTAACAGATACGCAGTATTTT
- TRBJ2-7 TRBV7-6 medium-sized CASTKWGHYEQYF TGTGCCAGCACCAAATGGGGTCACTACGAGCAGTACTTC
- TRBJ2-1 TRBV2 many CASSVESTSYNEQFF TGTGCCAGCAGTGTCGAGTCCACCTCCTACAATGAGCAGTTCTTC
TRBD1 TRBJ2-7 TRBV5-1 few CASSLQGRDYEQYF TGCGCCAGCAGCTTACAGGGGCGCGACTACGAGCAGTACTTC
- TRBJ2-5 TRBV4-3 few CASSQEGQSGETQYF TGCGCCAGCAGCCAAGAAGGACAGTCTGGGGAGACCCAGTACTTC
- TRBJ1-1 TRBV5-6 - CASSRYTEAFF TGTGCCAGCAGCAGGTACACTGAAGCTTTCTTT
- TRBJ2-3 TRBV2 - CASGRGSGADTQYF TGTGCCAGCGGGAGGGGATCAGGGGCAGATACGCAGTATTTT
TRBD2 TRBJ2-1 TRBV6-2/TRBV6-3 many CASSYAGGIEQFF TGTGCCAGCAGTTACGCGGGGGGGATTGAGCAGTTCTTC
- TRBJ1-4 TRBV19 - CASLRMGRGEKLFF TGTGCCAGTCTGCGAATGGGACGGGGAGAAAAACTGTTTTTT
TRBD1 TRBJ1-4 TRBV7-6 - CASSRTGDNEKLFF TGTGCCAGCAGCCGGACAGGGGACAATGAAAAACTGTTTTTT
- TRBJ2-7 TRBV5-6 medium-sized CASSLGLTNSYEQYF TGTGCCAGCAGCTTGGGGTTGACGAATAGCTACGAGCAGTACTTC
- TRBJ2-4 TRBV12-3/TRBV12-4 medium-sized CASSPRVGVAKNIQYF TGTGCCAGCAGTCCCAGGGTAGGGGTAGCCAAAAACATTCAGTACTTC
- TRBJ1-5 TRBV29-1 medium-sized CSVESPTDPLEPQHF TGCAGCGTTGAAAGTCCGACAGACCCTCTTGAGCCCCAGCATTTT
TRBD1 TRBJ2-1 TRBV11-1 many CASSRDRGRVGEQFF TGTGCCAGCAGCAGGGACAGGGGGCGGGTAGGTGAGCAGTTCTTC
- TRBJ2-1 TRBV12-3/TRBV12-4 many CASSSGGNEQFF TGTGCCAGCAGCTCGGGCGGCAATGAGCAGTTCTTC
TRBD1 TRBJ2-1 TRBV12-3/TRBV12-4 many CASSSTGYDSYNEQFF TGTGCCAGCAGTTCGACAGGGTACGACTCCTACAATGAGCAGTTCTTC
- TRBJ1-5 TRBV20-1 many CSARDTRVDQPQHF TGCAGTGCTAGAGATACCAGGGTTGATCAGCCCCAGCATTTT